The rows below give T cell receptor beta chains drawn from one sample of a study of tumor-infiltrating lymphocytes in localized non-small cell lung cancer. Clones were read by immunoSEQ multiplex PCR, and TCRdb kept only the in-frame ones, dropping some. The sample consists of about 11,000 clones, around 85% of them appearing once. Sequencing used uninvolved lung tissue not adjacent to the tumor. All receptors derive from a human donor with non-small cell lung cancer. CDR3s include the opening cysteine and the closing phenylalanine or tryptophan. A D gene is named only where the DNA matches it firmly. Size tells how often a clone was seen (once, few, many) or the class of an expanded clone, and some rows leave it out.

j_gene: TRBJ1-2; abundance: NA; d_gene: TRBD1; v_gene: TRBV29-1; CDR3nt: TGCAGCGCCCCAATGCCGGGACAGGGAAAGGGCTACACCTTC; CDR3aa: CSAPMPGQGKGYTF
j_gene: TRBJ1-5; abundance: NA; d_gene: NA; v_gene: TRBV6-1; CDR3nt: TGTGCCAGCAGTGTCCATGCGCAGGGTAATCAGCCCCAGCATTTT; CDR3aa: CASSVHAQGNQPQHF
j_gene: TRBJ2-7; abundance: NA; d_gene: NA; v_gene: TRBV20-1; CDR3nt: TGCAGTGCAACCGGGAGCTACGAGCAGTACTTC; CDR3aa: CSATGSYEQYF
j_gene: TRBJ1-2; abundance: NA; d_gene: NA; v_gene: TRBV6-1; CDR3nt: TGTGCCAGCAGTACTAACTATGGCTACACCTTC; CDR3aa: CASSTNYGYTF
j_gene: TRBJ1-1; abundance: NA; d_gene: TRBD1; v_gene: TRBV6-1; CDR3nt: TGTGCCAGCAGCGAAAGGGGCCAGGGGGGGAGCTTGGGCACTGAAGCTTTCTTT; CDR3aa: CASSERGQGGSLGTEAFF
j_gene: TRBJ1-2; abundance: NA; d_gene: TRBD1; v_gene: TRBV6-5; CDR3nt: TGTGCCAGCAGCCTCAGGGGGGGTGGCTACACCTTC; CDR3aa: CASSLRGGGYTF
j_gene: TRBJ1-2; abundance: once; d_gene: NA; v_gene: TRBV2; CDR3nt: TGTGCCAGCATCATGACTCACGCGAACTATGGCTACACCTTC; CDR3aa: CASIMTHANYGYTF
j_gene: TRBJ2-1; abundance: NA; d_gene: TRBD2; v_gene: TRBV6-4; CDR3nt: TGTGCCAGCAGTGACTCCGCGGGGGGGCCCAATGAGCAGTTCTTC; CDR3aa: CASSDSAGGPNEQFF
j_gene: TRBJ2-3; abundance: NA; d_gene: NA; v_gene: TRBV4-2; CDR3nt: TGTGCCAGCAGCCAAGATGGGGACTTCACAGATACGCAGTATTTT; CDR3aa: CASSQDGDFTDTQYF
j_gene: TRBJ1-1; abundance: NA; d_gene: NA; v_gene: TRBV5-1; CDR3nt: TGCGCCAGCACTCCACCCAATGGGGGGAGGACTGAAGCTTTCTTT; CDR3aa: CASTPPNGGRTEAFF
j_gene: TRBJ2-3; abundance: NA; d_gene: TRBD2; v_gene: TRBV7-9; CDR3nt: TGTGCCAGCAGCTTAGTCGGGGGGGCCATCACAGATACGCAGTATTTT; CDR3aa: CASSLVGGAITDTQYF
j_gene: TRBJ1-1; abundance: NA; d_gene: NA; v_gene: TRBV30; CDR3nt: TGTGCCTGGAGAAAGCGAGGGGACACTGAAGCTTTCTTT; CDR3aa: CAWRKRGDTEAFF
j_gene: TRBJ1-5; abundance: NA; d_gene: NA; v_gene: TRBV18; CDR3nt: TGTGCCAGCTCACCACTCGGATCAGTAGATGCGGGTCATAGCAATCAGCCCCAGCATTTT; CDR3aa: CASSPLGSVDAGHSNQPQHF
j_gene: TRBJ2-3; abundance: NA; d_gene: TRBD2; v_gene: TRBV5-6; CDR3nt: TGTGCCAGCAGCTCCCCCGGGCGGGGGGTGGATACGCAGTATTTT; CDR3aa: CASSSPGRGVDTQYF
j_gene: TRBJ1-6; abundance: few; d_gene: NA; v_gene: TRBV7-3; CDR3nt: TGTGCCAGCAGCTTAAGCAGGGCTAATTCACCCCTCCACTTT; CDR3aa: CASSLSRANSPLHF
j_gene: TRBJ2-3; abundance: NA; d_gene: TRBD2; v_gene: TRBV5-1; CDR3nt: TGCGCCAGCAGCGCCCTAGCGGGGGGGAGCACAGATACGCAGTATTTT; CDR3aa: CASSALAGGSTDTQYF
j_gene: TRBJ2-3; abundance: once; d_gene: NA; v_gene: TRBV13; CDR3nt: TGTGCCAGCAGCATTAGCGATACGCAGTATTTT; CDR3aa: CASSISDTQYF
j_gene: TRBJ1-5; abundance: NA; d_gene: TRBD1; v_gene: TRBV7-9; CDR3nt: TGTGCCAGCAGCGGACAGGTAAATCAGCCCCAGCATTTT; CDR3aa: CASSGQVNQPQHF
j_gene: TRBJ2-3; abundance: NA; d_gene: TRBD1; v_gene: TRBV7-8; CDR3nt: TGTGCCAGCAGCTTAGGGACAGGAGAGCAGTATTTT; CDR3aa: CASSLGTGEQYF
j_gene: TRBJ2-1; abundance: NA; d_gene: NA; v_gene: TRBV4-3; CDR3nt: TGCGCCAGCAGCCAAGTAGTCCCCAGCCACAATGAGCAGTTCTTC; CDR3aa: CASSQVVPSHNEQFF
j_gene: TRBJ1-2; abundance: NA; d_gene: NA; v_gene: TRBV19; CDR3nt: TGTGCCAGTAGTATGGGGCCGGGCTATGGCTACACCTTC; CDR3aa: CASSMGPGYGYTF
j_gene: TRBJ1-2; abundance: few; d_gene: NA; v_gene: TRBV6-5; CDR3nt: TGTGCCAGCCGGGAAAACTATGGCTACACCTTC; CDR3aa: CASRENYGYTF
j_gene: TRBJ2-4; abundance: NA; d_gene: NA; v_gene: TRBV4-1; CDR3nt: TGCGCCAGCAGCCAAGGGACCCAATGGAAACAGGGAAACATTCAGTACTTC; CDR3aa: CASSQGTQWKQGNIQYF
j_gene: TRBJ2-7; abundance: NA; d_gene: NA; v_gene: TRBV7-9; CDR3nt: TGTGCCAGCAGCGCATCGGGGTACAGGGACGAGCAGTACTTC; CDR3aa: CASSASGYRDEQYF
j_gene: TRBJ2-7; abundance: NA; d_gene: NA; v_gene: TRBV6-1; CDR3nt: TGTGCCAGCAGTGAAGTTGGCGGGGGCCCCTACGAGCAGTACTTC; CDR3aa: CASSEVGGGPYEQYF
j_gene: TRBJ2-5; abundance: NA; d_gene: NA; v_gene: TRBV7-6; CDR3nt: TGTGCCAGCAGCCCTTGGGGGGCAGCCCAAGAGACCCAGTACTTC; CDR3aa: CASSPWGAAQETQYF
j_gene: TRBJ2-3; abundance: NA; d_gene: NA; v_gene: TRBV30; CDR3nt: TGTGCCTGGAGTGTAGGGGGAGATACGCAGTATTTT; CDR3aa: CAWSVGGDTQYF
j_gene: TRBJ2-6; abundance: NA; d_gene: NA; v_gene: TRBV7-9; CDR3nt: TGTGCCAGCAGACCAGGGGCCAGCTCTGGGGCCAACGTCCTGACTTTC; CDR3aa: CASRPGASSGANVLTF
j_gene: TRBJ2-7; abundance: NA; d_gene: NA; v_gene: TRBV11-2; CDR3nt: TGTGCCAGCAGCGCCGAACTAGAGGGCGAGCAGTACTTC; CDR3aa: CASSAELEGEQYF
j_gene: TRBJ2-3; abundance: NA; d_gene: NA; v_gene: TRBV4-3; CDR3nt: TGCGCCAGCAGCCATCCCCGGACCGTAACGGGGGTATACACAGATACGCAGTATTTT; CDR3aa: CASSHPRTVTGVYTDTQYF
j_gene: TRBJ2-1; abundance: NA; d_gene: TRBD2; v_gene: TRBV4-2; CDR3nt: TGTGCCAGCAGCCCAGTGACTAGCGGGATTTACAATGAGCAGTTCTTC; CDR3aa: CASSPVTSGIYNEQFF
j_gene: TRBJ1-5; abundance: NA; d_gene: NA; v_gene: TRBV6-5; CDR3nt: TGTGCCAGCAGTTCCTCTCTAAACTCGGGGATTCAGCCCCAGCATTTT; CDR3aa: CASSSSLNSGIQPQHF
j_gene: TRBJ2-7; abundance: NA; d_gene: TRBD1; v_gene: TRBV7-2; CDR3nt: TGTGCCAGCAGCGCGACAGGGGGAGCCTCCTACGAGCAGTACTTC; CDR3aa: CASSATGGASYEQYF
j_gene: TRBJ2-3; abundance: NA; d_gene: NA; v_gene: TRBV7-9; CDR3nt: TGTGCCAGCAGCCCAAGGCGGAGGACAACGAGCGATACGCAGTATTTT; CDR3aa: CASSPRRRTTSDTQYF